The 28 T cell receptor beta chains below were found in one sample sequenced in a study of blood T cell repertoires in COVID-19. Libraries were prepared by immunoSEQ multiplex PCR; TCRdb keeps only in-frame clonotypes and omits some of them. The sample has around 92,000 clones; about 86% are singletons. Sequenced: peripheral blood. The receptors derive from a woman aged 55 to 70 in a cohort sampled during active or convalescent COVID-19.

There are a few counts of this clone. The rearrangement joins TRBV30 to TRBJ1-4, with TRBD1 identical over 8 bases. After removal of 2 bases from V and 8 bases from J, the junction contained 4 bases not matched to a gene. Looked up from germline, CDR1 is GTSNPN and CDR2 is SVGIG (reference sequence). This CDR3 spans 13 amino acids. CDR3 in DNA: TGTGCCTGGAGTCAGGGGGCGCGGGAAAAACTGTTTTTT. The encoded protein is CAWSQGAREKLFF.

CDR3: CSAKTGVNTEAFF. In DNA form, the CDR3 reads TGCAGCGCCAAGACAGGGGTGAACACTGAAGCTTTCTTT. V usage is TRBV29-1 and J usage is TRBJ1-1, with TRBD1 matching 8 bases. V lost 7 bases and J lost 0; bases outside the gene matches: 4. CDR3 size: 13 residues. CDR1 is SQVTM, CDR2 ANQGSEA, per germline.

The genes are TRBV19 and TRBJ2-7, with D tentatively TRBD1 (6 bases). The CDR3 loop spans 14 amino acids. The V and J ends lost 5 bases and 0 bases respectively, with 11 bases between them. Germline lookup yields CDR1 LNHDA and CDR2 SQIVND (reference sequence). The DNA for the CDR3 is TGTGCCAGTAGTCCCTGGACAGACTCCTACGAGCAGTACTTC. Its protein is CASSPWTDSYEQYF.

The chain couples TRBV10-3 to TRBJ1-2; TRBD1 is a possible D gene (5 bases). The CDR3 consists of 14 residues. Per the germline V gene, CDR1 is ENHRY and CDR2 is SYGVKD. V was cut by 2 bases and J by 4 bases, with 11 bases left in between. CDR3 bases: TGTGCCATCAGTGAGGGGGAGGGGATCTATGGCTACACCTTC. Encoded protein: CAISEGEGIYGYTF.

V usage is TRBV25-1 and J usage is TRBJ1-2; 7 bases are a match to TRBD1. CDR1 and CDR2 (germline): MGHDK, SYGVNS. This CDR3 region has 15 residues. J lost 7 bases, V lost 3 bases, and 11 bases had no gene match. CDR3: CASSDRTGLGSGYTF. In DNA form, the CDR3 reads TGTGCCAGCAGTGACCGGACAGGCTTGGGATCTGGCTACACCTTC.

The rearrangement uses TRBV24-1 and TRBJ2-1; no definite D call. Looked up from germline, CDR1 is KGHDR and CDR2 is SFDVKD. This CDR3 region has 11 residues. V was pared by 8 bases and J by 5 bases, with 6 bases between. CDR3 sequence: CATTKNNEQFF. As DNA, the CDR3 is TGTGCCACCACCAAAAACAATGAGCAGTTCTTC.

The V call is TRBV13, the J call TRBJ1-5; D may be TRBD1 (5 bases). In germline, CDR1 is PRHDT, CDR2 FYEKMQ (reference sequence). This CDR3 region has 14 residues. Trimming took 8 bases from V and 2 from J, leaving 13 bases between them. CDR3 DNA: TGTGCCAGCGGGCGGGGGGTTGGCAATCAGCCCCAGCATTTT. As protein: CASGRGVGNQPQHF. The full variable domain, its missing parts supplied by reference TRBV13 and TRBJ1-5, is AAGVIQSPRHLIKEKRETATLKCYPIPRHDTVYWYQQGPGQDPQFLISFYEKMQSDKGSIPDRFSAQQFSDYHSELNMSSLELGDSALYFCASGRGVGNQPQHFGDGTRLSIL.

This clone was observed once. The chain recombines TRBV25-1 with TRBJ2-5; 7 nucleotides match TRBD1. V trimming: 0 bases; J trimming: 2 bases; junction bases outside the gene matches: 3. This CDR3 is 15 amino acids long. Per germline, CDR1 MGHDK and CDR2 SYGVNS. This CDR3 is CASSEYPRGQETQYF. As DNA, the CDR3 is TGTGCCAGCAGTGAATATCCCAGGGGGCAAGAGACCCAGTACTTC. The complete variable domain, with remaining parts taken from reference TRBV25-1 and TRBJ2-5, reads EADIYQTPRYLVIGTGKKITLECSQTMGHDKMYWYQQDPGMELHLIHYSYGVNSTEKGDLSSESTVSRIRTEHFPLTLESARPSHTSQYLCASSEYPRGQETQYFGPGTRLLVL.

V usage is TRBV27 and J usage is TRBJ2-3, with D possibly TRBD1 on 6 matching bases. The germline V and J ends were trimmed by 5 bases and 4 bases, with 10 bases remaining between them. Germline values: CDR1 MNHEY, CDR2 SMNVEV (reference sequence). The CDR3 has 13 residues. The CDR3 DNA is TGTGCCAGCAGTGCCTCAGGGGCAGATACGCAGTATTTT. Amino acids: CASSASGADTQYF.

This chain connects TRBV27 to TRBJ2-3, with D tentatively TRBD2 (6 bases). The germline gives CDR1 MNHEY, CDR2 SMNVEV (reference sequence). Trimming cost V 3 bases and J 2 bases, with 9 bases left between them. CDR3 size: 14 residues. CDR3 DNA: TGTGCCAGCAGTTTGGGACTTTCCACAGATACGCAGTATTTT. This translates into CASSLGLSTDTQYF.

Here the CDR3 DNA reads TGCGCCAGCCATGACCTGGCGGGAGTCGCCGGGGAGCTGTTTTTT. It translates to CASHDLAGVAGELFF. This chain joins TRBV5-1 and TRBJ2-2, with TRBD2 identical over 7 bases. CDR3 size: 15 residues. V dropped 7 bases and J dropped 6; count of bases not matched to a gene: 12. Germline-derived CDR1 and CDR2 are SGHRS and YFSETQ.

There are a few counts of this clone. The chain couples TRBV5-8 to TRBJ2-1; no firm D call. This CDR3 comprises 16 residues. Germline V CDR1 and CDR2: SGHTS, YDEGEE. V was trimmed by 7 bases and J by 2 bases, leaving 19 bases between them. The CDR3 DNA follows: TGTGCCAGCCCCTCAGCCCGCGAGGTCCCCTACAATGAGCAGTTCTTC. Translating it yields CASPSAREVPYNEQFF. The full variable domain, completed using reference TRBV5-8 and TRBJ2-1, is EAGVTQSPTHLIKTRGQQATLRCSPISGHTSVYWYQQALGLGLQFLLWYDEGEERNRGNFPPRFSGRQFPNYSSELNVNALELEDSALYLCASPSAREVPYNEQFFGPGTRLTVL.

The V gene is TRBV11-2, the J gene TRBJ1-1; the D gene is possibly TRBD1 (6 bases). This CDR3 region has 13 residues. Trimming stripped 3 bases from V and 7 bases from J, with 12 bases between. Per germline, CDR1 SGHAT and CDR2 FQNNGV. The CDR3 is CASSFSGADEAFF. The CDR3 nucleotides read TGTGCCAGCAGCTTTTCAGGGGCTGATGAAGCTTTCTTT.

This clone was observed a single time. The chain employs TRBV2 and TRBJ1-5; D is unresolved. The V end lost 6 bases, the J end lost 7 bases, and 13 bases lay between the germline ends. The germline gives CDR1 SNHLY, CDR2 FYNNEI. The CDR3 extends over 13 amino acids. The CDR3 loop is CASSRIRGQPQHF. The CDR3 DNA reads as TGTGCCAGCAGCCGTATTCGCGGACAGCCCCAGCATTTT.

The rearrangement joins TRBV5-1 to TRBJ2-3, with 8 bases lining up with TRBD1. Germline lookup yields CDR1 SGHRS and CDR2 YFSETQ. The CDR3 contains 14 residues. V shed 4 bases and J 3 bases; nucleotides not matched to a gene: 4. CDR3 in amino acids: CASSVTGVTDTQYF. CDR3 coding DNA: TGCGCCAGCAGCGTGACAGGGGTGACAGATACGCAGTATTTT.

The rearrangement joins TRBV12-3 or TRBV12-4 to TRBJ2-2; D may be TRBD1 (6 bases). V was trimmed by 5 bases and J by 7 bases, leaving 11 bases between them. The CDR3 is 13 amino acids. The chain's CDR3 is CASSMGANGELFF. The CDR3 DNA reads as TGTGCCAGCAGTATGGGGGCCAACGGGGAGCTGTTTTTT.

This clone was detected only once. The chain couples TRBV4-1 to TRBJ1-1, with D unresolved. In germline, CDR1 is MGHRA, CDR2 YSYEKL. The CDR3 spans 15 residues. With 1 base removed from V and 1 base from J, the gap between germline ends came to 10 bases. CDR3 in DNA: TGCGCCAGCAGCCAAGCGGCGGACTGGAACACTGAAGCTTTCTTT. Translating gives CASSQAADWNTEAFF.

The chain combines TRBV4-1 with TRBJ1-1, with TRBD1 matching over 9 bases. The J segment lost 1 base and the V segment lost 5 bases, leaving 5 bases of the junction unmatched. Germline assignment: CDR1 MGHRA and CDR2 YSYEKL. The CDR3 loop spans 15 amino acids. DNA for the CDR3: TGCGCCAGCAGCTGGACAGGGGCCCGGAACACTGAAGCTTTCTTT. Protein sequence: CASSWTGARNTEAFF.

This rearrangement joins TRBV5-1 to TRBJ1-5; 11 nucleotides line up with TRBD1. The CDR3 loop spans 14 amino acids. CDR1 SGHRS and CDR2 YFSETQ come from the germline V gene. Trimming took 1 base from V and 8 from J; bases not matched to a gene: 2. The CDR3 protein is CASSLWGQGEPQHF. CDR3 in DNA: TGCGCCAGCAGCTTGTGGGGACAGGGGGAGCCCCAGCATTTT.

The V and J genes are TRBV25-1 and TRBJ1-2; 10 positions match TRBD1. The germline V gene encodes CDR1 MGHDK and CDR2 SYGVNS. CDR3 length: 13 residues. The V gene end was trimmed by 5 bases and the J gene end by 7 bases; junction bases not matched to a gene: 4. The CDR3 region is CASSRDRGIGYTF. The CDR3 DNA reads as TGTGCCAGCAGTCGGGACAGGGGAATTGGCTACACCTTC.

This clone was picked up one time. The V call is TRBV6-1, the J call TRBJ2-1, with TRBD2 identical over 12 bases. Germline V gives CDR1 MNHNS, CDR2 SASEGT. The V gene end was trimmed by 3 bases and the J gene end by 9 bases; junction bases not matched to a gene: 9. CDR3 size: 16 residues. The CDR3 region has the DNA TGTGCCAGCAGTGAGACTAGCGGGAGATCCTCGTCTGAGCAGTTCTTC. Amino acid sequence: CASSETSGRSSSEQFF.

The CDR3 here is CASSPQQGGSHYEQYF. CDR3 DNA: TGTGCCAGCAGTCCCCAGCAGGGCGGATCCCACTACGAGCAGTACTTC. The chain recombines TRBV28 with TRBJ2-7; TRBD1 is a possible D gene (5 bases). Germline assignment: CDR1 MDHEN and CDR2 SYDVKM. Trimming took off 5 bases at V and 3 bases at J, with 20 bases between the two ends. The CDR3 is 16 amino acids.

V usage is TRBV7-8 and J usage is TRBJ2-2; D perhaps matches TRBD2 (6 bases). The germline V and J ends were trimmed by 0 bases and 4 bases, with 9 bases remaining between them. Germline CDR1 is SGHVS and CDR2 is FQNEAQ. This CDR3 is 15 amino acids long. The CDR3 sequence is CASSLAGGGTGELFF. The CDR3, as DNA: TGTGCCAGCAGCTTAGCGGGAGGTGGCACCGGGGAGCTGTTTTTT.

The chain couples TRBV12-3 or TRBV12-4 to TRBJ1-5; a possible D gene is TRBD1 (5 bases). The CDR3 has 13 amino acids. The germline V and J ends were trimmed by 1 base and 7 bases, with 8 bases remaining between them. CDR3 residues: CASSLDRKQPQHF. The CDR3, as DNA: TGTGCCAGCAGTTTAGACAGGAAACAGCCCCAGCATTTT.

The CDR3 region has the DNA TGTGCCAGCAGTCCTACACAGAGCTCCTACAATGAGCAGTTCTTC. Protein product: CASSPTQSSYNEQFF. The chain couples TRBV5-4 to TRBJ2-1; D is ambiguous. Germline V gene data show CDR1 as SGHNT and CDR2 as YYREEE (reference sequence). The V and J ends lost 5 bases and 0 bases respectively, with 12 bases between them. The CDR3 spans 15 residues.

This chain joins TRBV5-6 and TRBJ2-2; 14 bases fit TRBD2. This CDR3 comprises 16 residues. The germline V gene has CDR1 SGHDT and CDR2 YYEEEE. J was trimmed by 6 bases and V by 2 bases; bases with no gene match: 3. The CDR3 loop reads CASSFGTSGRPGELFF. CDR3 DNA sequence: TGTGCCAGCAGCTTCGGGACTAGCGGGAGACCCGGGGAGCTGTTTTTT.

The CDR3 sequence: CASGTGGANYGYTF. The CDR3 DNA sequence: TGTGCCAGCGGGACAGGTGGGGCTAACTATGGCTACACCTTC. The V call is TRBV28, the J call TRBJ1-2; 8 bases are shared with TRBD1. V gave up 8 bases and J gave up 0 bases; unmatched junction bases: 5. Germline V gives CDR1 MDHEN, CDR2 SYDVKM. The length of the CDR3 is 14 residues.

This clone was counted a single time. The chain recombines TRBV27 with TRBJ1-3; 7 nucleotides match TRBD1. The CDR3 runs 15 residues. CDR1 is MNHEY and CDR2 is SMNVEV in the germline V gene (reference sequence). V lost 6 bases and J lost 2; bases outside the gene matches: 7. CDR3 residues: CASSPDRDPGNTIYF. The CDR3 coding sequence is TGTGCCAGCAGCCCAGACAGGGACCCTGGAAACACCATATATTTT.